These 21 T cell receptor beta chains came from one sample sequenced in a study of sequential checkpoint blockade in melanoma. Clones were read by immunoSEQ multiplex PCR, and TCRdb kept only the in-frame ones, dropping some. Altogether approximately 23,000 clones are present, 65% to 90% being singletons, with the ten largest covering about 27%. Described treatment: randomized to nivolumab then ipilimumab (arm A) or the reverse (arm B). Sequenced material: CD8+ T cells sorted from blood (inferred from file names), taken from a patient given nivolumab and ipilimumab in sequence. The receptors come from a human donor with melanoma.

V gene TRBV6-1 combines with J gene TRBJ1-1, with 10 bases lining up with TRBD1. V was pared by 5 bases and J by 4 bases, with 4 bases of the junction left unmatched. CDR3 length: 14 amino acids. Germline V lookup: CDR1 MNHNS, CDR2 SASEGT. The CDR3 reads CASSTGQGSTEAFF. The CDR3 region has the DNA TGTGCCAGCAGTACGGGACAGGGGAGCACTGAAGCTTTCTTT.

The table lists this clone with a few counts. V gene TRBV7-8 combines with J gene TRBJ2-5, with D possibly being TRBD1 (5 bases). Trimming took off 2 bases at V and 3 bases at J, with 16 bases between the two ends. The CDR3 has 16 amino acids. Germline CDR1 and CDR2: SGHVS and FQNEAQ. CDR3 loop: CASSLQGAGLKETQYF. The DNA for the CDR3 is TGTGCCAGCAGCTTACAAGGAGCAGGGTTGAAAGAGACCCAGTACTTC.

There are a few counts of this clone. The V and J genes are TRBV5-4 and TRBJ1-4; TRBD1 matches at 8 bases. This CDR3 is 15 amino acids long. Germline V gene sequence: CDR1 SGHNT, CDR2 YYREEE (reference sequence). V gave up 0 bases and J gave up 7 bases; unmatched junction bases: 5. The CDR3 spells CASSLGPGGSEKLFF. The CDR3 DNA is TGTGCCAGCAGCTTGGGGCCAGGGGGCAGTGAAAAACTGTTTTTT.

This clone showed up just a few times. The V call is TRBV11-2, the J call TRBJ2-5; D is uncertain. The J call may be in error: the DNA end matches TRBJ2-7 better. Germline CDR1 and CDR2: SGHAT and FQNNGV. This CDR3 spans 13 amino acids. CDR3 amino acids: CASSLGSYYEQYF. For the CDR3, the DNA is TGTGCCAGCAGCCTAGGTTCATACTACGAGCAGTACTTC.

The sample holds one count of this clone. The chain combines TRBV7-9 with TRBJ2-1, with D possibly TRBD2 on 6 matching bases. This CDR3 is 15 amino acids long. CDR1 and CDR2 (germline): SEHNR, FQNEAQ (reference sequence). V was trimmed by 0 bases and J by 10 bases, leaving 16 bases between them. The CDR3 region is CASSLAQGLPREQFF. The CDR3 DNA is TGTGCCAGCAGCTTAGCGCAGGGACTCCCCAGGGAGCAGTTCTTC.

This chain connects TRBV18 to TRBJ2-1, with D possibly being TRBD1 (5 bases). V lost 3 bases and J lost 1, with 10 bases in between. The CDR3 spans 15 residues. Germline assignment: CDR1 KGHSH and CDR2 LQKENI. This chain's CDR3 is CASSPQGISYNEQFF. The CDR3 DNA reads TGTGCCAGCTCACCGCAGGGAATTTCCTACAATGAGCAGTTCTTC.

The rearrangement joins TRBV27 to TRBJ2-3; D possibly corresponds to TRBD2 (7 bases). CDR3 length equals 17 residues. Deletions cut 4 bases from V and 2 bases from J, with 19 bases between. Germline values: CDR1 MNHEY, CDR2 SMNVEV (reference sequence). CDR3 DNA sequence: TGTGCCAGCAGTTCACTTGCGGGGGCTCATCCCACAGATACGCAGTATTTT. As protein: CASSSLAGAHPTDTQYF.

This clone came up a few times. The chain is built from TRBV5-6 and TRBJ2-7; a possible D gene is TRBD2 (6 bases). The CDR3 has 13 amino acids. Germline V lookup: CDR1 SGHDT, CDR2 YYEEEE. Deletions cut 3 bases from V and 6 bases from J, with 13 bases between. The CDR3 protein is CASSWRNGGEQYF. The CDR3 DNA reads TGTGCCAGCAGCTGGAGGAACGGGGGCGAGCAGTACTTC.

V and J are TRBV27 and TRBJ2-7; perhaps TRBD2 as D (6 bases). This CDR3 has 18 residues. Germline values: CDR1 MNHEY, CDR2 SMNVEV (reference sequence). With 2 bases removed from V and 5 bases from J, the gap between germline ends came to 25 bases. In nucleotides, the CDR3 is TGTGCCAGCAGTTTAGGAGCCCAGGTGGGGGGTCGGTGGGACGAGCAGTACTTC. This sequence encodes CASSLGAQVGGRWDEQYF.

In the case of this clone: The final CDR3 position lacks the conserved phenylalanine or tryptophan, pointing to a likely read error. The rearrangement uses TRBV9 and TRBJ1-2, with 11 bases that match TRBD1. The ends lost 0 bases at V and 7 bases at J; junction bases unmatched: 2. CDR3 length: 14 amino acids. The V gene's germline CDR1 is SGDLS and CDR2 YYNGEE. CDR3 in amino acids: CASSVGTGGRGYTL. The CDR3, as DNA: TGTGCCAGCAGCGTAGGGACAGGGGGCCGTGGCTACACCCTC.

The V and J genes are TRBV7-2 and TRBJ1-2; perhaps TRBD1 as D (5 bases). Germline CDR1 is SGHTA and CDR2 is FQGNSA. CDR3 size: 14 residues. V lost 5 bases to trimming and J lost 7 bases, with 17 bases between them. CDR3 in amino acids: CASSAPLGPGGYTF. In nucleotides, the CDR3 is TGTGCCAGCAGCGCCCCTCTGGGGCCGGGTGGCTACACCTTC.

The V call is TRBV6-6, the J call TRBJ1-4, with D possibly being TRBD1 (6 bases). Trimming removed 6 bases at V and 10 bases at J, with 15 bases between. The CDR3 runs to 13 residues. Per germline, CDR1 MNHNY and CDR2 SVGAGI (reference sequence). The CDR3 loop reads CASRADSRGKLFF. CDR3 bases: TGTGCCAGCAGGGCGGACAGTAGAGGAAAACTGTTTTTT.

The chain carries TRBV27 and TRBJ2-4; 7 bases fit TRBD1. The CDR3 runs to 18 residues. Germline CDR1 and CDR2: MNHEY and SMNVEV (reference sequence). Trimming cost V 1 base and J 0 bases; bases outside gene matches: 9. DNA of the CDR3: TGTGCCAGCAGTTTATTTCCCGACAGGGCGTTAGCCAAAAACATTCAGTACTTC. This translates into CASSLFPDRALAKNIQYF.

This CDR3 is CASSRGGGPGNTIYF. The CDR3 DNA follows: TGTGCCAGCAGTCGCGGCGGGGGGCCGGGAAACACCATATATTTT. V gene TRBV6-5 combines with J gene TRBJ1-3; possibly TRBD1 for D (6 bases). V was pared by 5 bases and J by 4 bases, with 15 bases between. CDR1 and CDR2 (germline): MNHEY, SVGAGI. This CDR3 has 15 residues.

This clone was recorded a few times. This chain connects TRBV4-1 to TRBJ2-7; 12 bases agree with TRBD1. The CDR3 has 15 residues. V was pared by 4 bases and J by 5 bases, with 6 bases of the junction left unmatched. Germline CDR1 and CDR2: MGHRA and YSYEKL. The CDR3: CASSLRDRGLDEQYF. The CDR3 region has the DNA TGCGCCAGCAGCCTGAGGGACAGGGGGCTCGACGAGCAGTACTTC.

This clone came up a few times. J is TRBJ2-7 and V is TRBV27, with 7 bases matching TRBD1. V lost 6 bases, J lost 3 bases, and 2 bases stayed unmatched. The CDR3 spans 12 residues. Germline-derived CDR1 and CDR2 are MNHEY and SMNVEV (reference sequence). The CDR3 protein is CASSHRGYEQYF. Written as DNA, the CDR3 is TGTGCCAGCAGCCACAGGGGCTACGAGCAGTACTTC.

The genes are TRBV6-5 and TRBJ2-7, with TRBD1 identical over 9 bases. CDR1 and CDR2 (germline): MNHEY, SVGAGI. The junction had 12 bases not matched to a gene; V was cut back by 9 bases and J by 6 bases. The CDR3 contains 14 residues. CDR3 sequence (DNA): TGTGCCAGTATTTCCGGGACAGGGTTGGGCGAGCAGTACTTC. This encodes CASISGTGLGEQYF.

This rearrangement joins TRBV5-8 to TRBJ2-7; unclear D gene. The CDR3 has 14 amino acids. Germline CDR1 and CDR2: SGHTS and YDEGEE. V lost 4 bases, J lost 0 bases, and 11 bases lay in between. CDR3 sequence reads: CASSVDVSSYEQYF. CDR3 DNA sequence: TGTGCCAGCAGCGTGGACGTCAGCTCCTACGAGCAGTACTTC.

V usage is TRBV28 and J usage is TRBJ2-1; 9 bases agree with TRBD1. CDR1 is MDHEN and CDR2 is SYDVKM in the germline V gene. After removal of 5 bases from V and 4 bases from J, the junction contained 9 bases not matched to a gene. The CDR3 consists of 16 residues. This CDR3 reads CASSLYSTGGYNEQFF. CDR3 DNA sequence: TGTGCCAGCAGTCTATATTCGACAGGGGGGTACAATGAGCAGTTCTTC.

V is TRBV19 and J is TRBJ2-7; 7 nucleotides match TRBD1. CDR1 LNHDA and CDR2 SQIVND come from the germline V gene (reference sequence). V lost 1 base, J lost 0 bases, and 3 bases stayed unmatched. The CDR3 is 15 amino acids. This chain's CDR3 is CASSIGDSVSYEQYF. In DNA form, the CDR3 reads TGTGCCAGTAGTATAGGGGACAGCGTCTCCTACGAGCAGTACTTC.

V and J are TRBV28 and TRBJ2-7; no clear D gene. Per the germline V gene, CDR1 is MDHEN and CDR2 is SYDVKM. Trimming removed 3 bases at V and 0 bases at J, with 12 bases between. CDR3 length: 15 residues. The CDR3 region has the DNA TGTGCCAGCAGTTTCCTGCCAGTCGTCTCCTACGAGCAGTACTTC. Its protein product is CASSFLPVVSYEQYF.